The source of this T cell receptor beta chain is a study of blood T cell repertoires in COVID-19 (dated by TCRdb to the early 2020s). Looking at the study overall: Collaborator samples came from the United States, Italy and Spain and covered acute and convalescent phases of COVID-19. The dataset comprised deeply sampled blood TCRbeta repertoires from subjects exposed to, actively infected with, or recovered from COVID-19. Samples came from the ongoing ImmuneRACE study (first 160 participants) plus 1,254 subjects from 6 global collaborators. A freely available public database, intended as a resource for researchers studying the immune response to SARS-CoV-2, is where the repertoires were released. The material from the prospective study consisted of cDNA or gDNA derived from T cells, B-cell-depleted T cells, or PBMCs. Sample metadata almost always included a de-identified subject ID, COVID-19 status, age in years and sex. HLA class I and class II types, where available, came from metadata supplied by the sample provider rather than from assay-based typing. What the study reported, not specific to this receptor: Clinical and demographic metadata were provided uncurated, with the amount varying by source and participant.

This clone is regarded as medium-sized (0.01 to 0.1%). It has no known antigen specificity. No qualities accompany the bases; no much larger clone lies one base away. The collaborating institutions used their own protocols to collect whole blood in K2EDTA tubes. Collaborator samples were shipped for TCRbeta analysis as frozen whole blood, isolated PBMCs, or DNA extracted from either sample type. The CDR1 and CDR2 encoded by the germline V gene are MDHEN and SYDVKM. CDR3 length: 16 amino acids, cysteine to phenylalanine. This entry keeps only the CDR3 DNA: 48 bases, framed from base 1. V trim: 5 bases; J trim: 4 bases; unmatched bases: 8. TCRbeta CDR3 regions were amplified from genomic DNA by means of the immunoSEQ Assay, a bias-controlled multiplex PCR. As for the original processing: The number of nucleated cells in each sample was estimated by amplification of reference gene primers within the assay. Sequence reads were collapsed and filtered to measure the absolute abundance of every unique TCRbeta CDR3 rearrangement. For each sample, productive Simpson clonality was calculated as the square root of Simpson's diversity index across productive rearrangements. TCRdb holds this immuneACCESS table with in-frame rearrangements only. Some clones are missing; in checked studies, unresolved V genes explain under half, and the rest has no known cause. From that table come the V and J calls and clone size; the DNA was used to work out D and trimming. The sample data list roughly 68,000 clones, and about 81% of these were observed just once. Clones ranked in the top ten supply less than 10% of the sample.

Sequences were obtained from peripheral blood. The V and J segments used are TRBV28 and TRBJ2-2, with TRBD1 matching 9 junction bases. This receptor was identified in a human donor in a cohort sampled during active COVID-19. The DNA reads as follows: TGTGCCAGCAGTACCCGACAGGGGGTGGGCACCGGGGAGCTGTTTTTT. It is translated as CASSTRQGVGTGELFF. The variable domain in full, with residues beyond the CDR3 obtained from the reference TRBV28 and TRBJ2-2 genes, is DVKVTQSSRYLVKRTGEKVFLECVQDMDHENMFWYRQDPGLGLRLIYFSYDVKMKEKGDIPEGYSVSREKKERFSLILESASTNQTSMYLCASSTRQGVGTGELFFGEGSRLTVL.